These 15 T cell receptor beta chains came from one sample sequenced in a study of beta chain features in type 1 diabetes. Expressed TCRB transcripts were sequenced because the entire RNA isolate underwent reverse transcription. The data were produced by immunoSEQ multiplex PCR, yet TCRdb's version contains in-frame clones alone and is incomplete. Of 130,000 to 150,000 clones listed, 40% to 60% are singletons. The specimen sequenced was Tregs from blood. Source of these receptors: a man aged 18-30 years in good health.

V and J are TRBV4-1 and TRBJ2-2; weak D call: TRBD1 (6 bases). Between the trimmed V and J ends, which lost 3 bases and 2 bases, there was a span of 25 bases. This CDR3 spans 20 amino acids. From germline, CDR1 is MGHRA and CDR2 YSYEKL. CDR3 loop: CASSHKDGLLGHANTGELFF. CDR3 bases: TGCGCCAGCAGCCATAAAGATGGTCTACTGGGACACGCCAACACCGGGGAGCTGTTTTTT.

A note on this clone: Compared with germline, one end of the junction differs, possibly owing to a read error. The CDR3 DNA reads as TGTGCCAGCAGTTTAGACGCCCGCCTTAACACCGGGGAGCTGGTTTTT. Protein product: CASSLDARLNTGELVF. This chain links TRBV27 with TRBJ2-2; D possibly corresponds to TRBD2 (5 bases). The CDR3 loop spans 16 amino acids. From germline, CDR1 is MNHEY and CDR2 SMNVEV (reference sequence).

This clone has a handful of counts. V and J are TRBV18 and TRBJ1-2, with 9 bases that match TRBD1. CDR1 and CDR2 from the germline V gene are KGHSH and LQKENI. Trimming at V came to 3 bases and at J to 7 bases, leaving 15 bases not matched to a gene. The CDR3 consists of 17 residues. The CDR3 nucleotides are TGTGCCAGCTCACCTTTGGACAGGGGATCAATGTCGAGTGGCTACACCTTC. Protein sequence: CASSPLDRGSMSSGYTF.

This clone was counted only a few times. The rearrangement joins TRBV5-1 to TRBJ2-2; 7 bases fit TRBD1. With V trimmed by 3 bases and J by 3 bases, 8 bases remained unmatched. The CDR3 sequence is 16 residues long. Looked up from germline, CDR1 is SGHRS and CDR2 is YFSETQ. CDR3 sequence reads: CASSYSGQEYTGELFF. The CDR3 bases are TGCGCCAGCAGCTACTCTGGACAGGAATACACCGGGGAGCTGTTTTTT.

This chain links TRBV10-3 with TRBJ2-3; possible D gene TRBD2, 6 bases. Trimming pared 2 bases from V and 0 bases from J, leaving 9 bases between. The CDR3 is made up of 15 amino acids. From germline, CDR1 is ENHRY and CDR2 SYGVKD. The CDR3 bases are TGTGCCATCAGTGAGACGGGGGTTAGCACAGATACGCAGTATTTT. Translated: CAISETGVSTDTQYF.

The CDR3 nucleotides read TGCGCCAGCAGCCAAGATATGGAGCGGGGGCTAACCTACGAGCAGTACTTC. This sequence encodes CASSQDMERGLTYEQYF. V usage is TRBV4-1 and J usage is TRBJ2-7, with 8 bases fitting TRBD2. This CDR3 comprises 17 residues. Germline CDR1 MGHRA, CDR2 YSYEKL. V was clipped by 0 bases and J by 2 bases; unmatched bases: 9.

This clone was detected a few times. This rearrangement joins TRBV20-1 to TRBJ1-2; D not certain. V was pared by 3 bases and J by 8 bases, with 7 bases between. The CDR3 extends over 10 amino acids. Germline V gene data show CDR1 as DFQATT and CDR2 as SNEGSKA (reference sequence). The CDR3, as DNA: TGCAGTGCTAGGGAGTTGGGCTACACCTTC. This translates into CSARELGYTF.

The genes are TRBV29-1 and TRBJ1-2; 7 nucleotides align to TRBD1. The CDR3 extends over 16 amino acids. CDR1 is SQVTM, CDR2 ANQGSEA, per germline. V trimming: 4 bases; J trimming: 3 bases; junction bases outside the gene matches: 14. Here the CDR3 DNA reads TGCAGCGTTGTAGTTACCCTTTACGACAGGGACTATGGCTACACCTTC. As protein: CSVVVTLYDRDYGYTF.

The chain joins TRBV27 to TRBJ1-1; 7 positions match TRBD1. CDR1 MNHEY and CDR2 SMNVEV come from the germline V gene (reference sequence). The CDR3 sequence is 13 residues long. The junction had 3 bases not matched to a gene; V was cut back by 2 bases and J by 6 bases. CDR3 coding DNA: TGTGCCAGCAGTTTAAGGACAGGTGCTGAAGCTTTCTTT. Amino acid sequence: CASSLRTGAEAFF.

The rearrangement joins TRBV29-1 to TRBJ2-7, with a weak D call TRBD2 (5 bases). V lost 5 bases, J lost 2 bases, and 13 bases lay in between. This CDR3 contains 13 residues. Germline CDR1 is SQVTM and CDR2 is ANQGSEA. CDR3: CSVYWTLTYEQYF. The CDR3 coding sequence is TGCAGCGTTTATTGGACTCTTACCTACGAGCAGTACTTC.

The chain recombines TRBV6-5 with TRBJ2-7; weak D call: TRBD1 (6 bases). This CDR3 has 14 amino acids. Per the germline V gene, CDR1 is MNHEY and CDR2 is SVGAGI. V lost 5 bases, J lost 1 base, and 12 bases lay in between. CDR3 amino acids: CASSNRVASYEQYF. The CDR3 bases are TGTGCCAGCAGTAACAGGGTCGCGTCCTACGAGCAGTACTTC.

The chain is built from TRBV7-9 and TRBJ2-7; 8 bases align to TRBD2. Per germline, CDR1 SEHNR and CDR2 FQNEAQ (reference sequence). The ends lost 4 bases at V and 1 base at J; junction bases unmatched: 9. The CDR3 has 16 residues. As DNA, the CDR3 is TGTGCCAGCAGCTCCCCGGGGAGCGGGGGATCCTACGAGCAGTACTTC. This gives the protein CASSSPGSGGSYEQYF.

The V call is TRBV7-3, the J call TRBJ2-1, with D maybe TRBD2 (6 bases). Trimming took 3 bases from V and 4 from J, leaving 16 bases between them. Germline lookup yields CDR1 SGHTA and CDR2 FQGTGA. The CDR3 has 16 residues. CDR3 region: CASSLLGLQKYNEQFF. The CDR3 DNA is TGTGCCAGCAGCTTGTTGGGACTTCAAAAATACAATGAGCAGTTCTTC.

The chain links TRBV28 to TRBJ1-1; 8 bases are shared with TRBD1. Germline CDR1 MDHEN, CDR2 SYDVKM. The V gene end was trimmed by 3 bases and the J gene end by 8 bases; junction bases not matched to a gene: 8. The CDR3 is 14 residues long. CDR3 in DNA: TGTGCCAGCAGTTTTGGGTTCGGGGACAGGGAAGCTTTCTTT. Translated: CASSFGFGDREAFF.

The chain combines TRBV30 with TRBJ2-3; 14 bases are shared with TRBD2. CDR1 and CDR2 (germline): GTSNPN, SVGIG (reference sequence). V dropped 2 bases and J dropped 4; count of bases not matched to a gene: 17. This CDR3 comprises 20 residues. CDR3 sequence (DNA): TGTGCCTGGAGTTTCCGTTCGGGACTAGCGGGGGTAGTTTATCCAGATACGCAGTATTTT. Protein sequence: CAWSFRSGLAGVVYPDTQYF.